This TCR beta chain was profiled in a study of identical twins. MiXCR, applied by TCRdb to the 5' RACE reads, yields one record per CDR3 protein. Found here are 1.5 million to 2 million distinct CDR3 sequences, about 32% of them singletons; the top ten hold 0.25% to 0.3%. Germline CDR1 and CDR2: SGHKS and YYEKEE (reference sequence). There are 14 residues in the CDR3. The V and J ends lost 2 bases and 6 bases respectively, with 9 bases between them. The rearrangement links TRBV5-5 to TRBJ2-6, with a weak D call TRBD2 (5 bases). Material for sequencing was cord blood. The source is a newborn girl in good health. CDR3 region: CASSFMDLANVLTF. The CDR3 DNA sequence: TGTGCCAGCAGCTTTATGGACTTGGCCAACGTCCTGACTTTC.